These T cell receptor beta chains were read from a single sample in a study of shared T cell receptors in the human thymus. The assay was immunoSEQ multiplex PCR, and TCRdb's table has in-frame clones only and misses some. Of roughly 410,000 clones listed, around 95% are singletons. The sequenced sample was thymocytes. The receptors were sampled from a human donor. Both conserved end residues are part of each CDR3. The D gene is left open where the match is weak. A clone size is listed for some rows: how often the clone was seen (once, few, many), or a class if it is expanded.

D gene,V gene,J gene,clone size,CDR3 protein,CDR3 DNA
.,TRBV28,TRBJ2-1,.,CASSDPPSPGSDEQFF,TGTGCCAGCAGCGACCCACCTAGCCCGGGGTCGGATGAGCAGTTCTTC
.,TRBV27,TRBJ2-6,.,CASSILGSGANVLTF,TGTGCCAGCTCGATCTTGGGGTCCGGGGCCAACGTCCTGACTTTC
.,TRBV28,TRBJ2-3,.,CASSLYAQLTDTQYF,TGTGCCAGCAGTTTATACGCACAGCTTACAGATACGCAGTATTTT
TRBD2,TRBV7-6,TRBJ2-3,.,CASSALGTSGRNTDTQYF,TGTGCCAGCAGCGCACTAGGGACTAGCGGGAGGAATACAGATACGCAGTATTTT
.,TRBV18,TRBJ2-7,.,CASSPRGDRSSYEQYF,TGTGCCAGCTCACCTCGGGGCGACCGAAGCTCCTACGAGCAGTACTTC
.,TRBV27,TRBJ1-5,.,CASSLHFSSVPQHF,TGTGCCAGCAGTTTGCACTTTTCCTCGGTCCCCCAGCATTTT
TRBD1,TRBV28,TRBJ1-2,.,CASSSSRQGTIYGYTF,TGTGCCAGCAGTTCCTCTCGACAGGGAACGATCTATGGCTACACCTTC
.,TRBV27,TRBJ2-7,.,CGVGRLSYEQYF,TGTGGCGTAGGGCGCCTCTCCTACGAGCAGTACTTC
.,TRBV11-3,TRBJ2-1,.,CASSLAPPSSSYNEQFF,TGTGCCAGCAGCTTAGCCCCTCCTAGTTCTTCCTACAATGAGCAGTTCTTC
.,TRBV4-3,TRBJ1-1,once,CASSQDLGDEAFF,TGCGCCAGCAGCCAAGATTTAGGTGACGAAGCTTTCTTT
TRBD1,TRBV18,TRBJ2-3,.,CASSTFGTGSDTQYF,TGTGCCAGCTCAACATTCGGGACAGGGTCAGATACGCAGTATTTT
.,TRBV5-1,TRBJ2-2,.,CASSLDWGQLKNVPNTGELFF,TGCGCCAGCAGCTTGGATTGGGGGCAGCTAAAAAACGTACCGAACACCGGGGAGCTGTTTTTT
.,TRBV7-9,TRBJ1-2,.,CASSSWAGAHYGYTF,TGTGCCAGCAGCTCCTGGGCGGGGGCCCACTATGGCTACACCTTC
.,TRBV18,TRBJ2-7,.,CASSPIGSWHYEQYF,TGTGCCAGCTCACCAATAGGAAGTTGGCACTACGAGCAGTACTTC
TRBD2,TRBV7-2,TRBJ2-1,.,CASSFHGLASWRGGEQFF,TGTGCCAGCAGCTTCCATGGACTAGCCTCTTGGAGGGGAGGTGAGCAGTTCTTC